Below, one T cell receptor beta chain is given with its context. Per germline, CDR1 SEHNR and CDR2 FQNEAQ (reference sequence). This CDR3 region has 17 residues. V was shortened by 1 base and J by 4 bases, with 19 bases between the two germline ends. Patients in Seattle were enrolled during active infection, then followed longitudinally. In the study's own analysis: Amplifying reference gene primers gave estimates of nucleated cell counts. The assay was immunoSEQ multiplex PCR, and TCRdb's table has in-frame clones only and misses some. The D gene and trimming were derived from the DNA, and the V and J assignments and clone size from that table. The sample has approximately 300,000 clones; 85% to 90% are singletons. This sample was included in a study of blood T cell repertoires in COVID-19. Study in general: Samples of COVID-19 (acute and convalescent) were obtained from the United States, Italy and Spain.

The sequenced material came from peripheral blood. The receptor was derived from a woman under 40 with COVID-19, enrolled during active disease. V is TRBV7-9 and J is TRBJ1-1; D might be TRBD1 (5 bases). CDR3 sequence reads: CASSLGGRTLGSTEAFF. The CDR3 DNA is TGTGCCAGCAGCTTAGGAGGCAGGACATTGGGATCCACTGAAGCTTTCTTT.